This entry describes one T cell receptor beta chain. Its antigen is currently unknown. This sample was included in a study of cytomegalovirus exposure and HLA in healthy donors. Study-level points and caveats: The study dropped some indistinguishable V segments, TRBV6-2 and TRBV6-3 among them. In vitro, three CMV-associated chains proved specific for CMV antigens.

The CDR3 length is 12 residues. Germline loops: CDR1 SEHNR, CDR2 FQNEAQ (reference sequence). The germline V and J ends were trimmed by 6 bases and 1 base, with 6 bases remaining between them. The PCR used 60 Vbeta and 13 Jbeta primers. TCRdb keeps only in-frame clones here, not all; method: immunoSEQ multiplex PCR. Altogether over 150,000 clones are present, 84% being singletons, with the ten largest covering 4.5% to 5.5%. The chain links TRBV7-9 to TRBJ1-1, with D hard to call. This TCR was sampled from a girl aged 5 to 17 in good health and CMV-seropositive. The sequenced sample consisted of PBMCs. CDR3 sequence: CASSPRNTEAFF. The CDR3 DNA reads as TGTGCCAGCAGTCCCCGGAACACTGAAGCTTTCTTT.